The 11 T cell receptor beta chains below were found in one sample sequenced in a study of blood T cells in healthy people across ages. Sample-barcoded 5' priming and a J-beta primer mix drove a second PCR of roughly 7 to 11 cycles. TCRdb passed the 5' RACE reads through MiXCR, listing each CDR3 protein once. The sample carries about 1.8 million distinct CDR3 sequences, roughly 49% recorded once. The sequencing input was blood. Receptors originate from a woman aged 40 to 50 in good health.

The rearrangement joins TRBV4-2 to TRBJ2-3, with TRBD2 as a possible D gene (6 bases). Trimming removed 1 base from V and 0 bases from J, with 17 bases in between. Germline assignment: CDR1 LGHNA and CDR2 YNFKEQ. The CDR3 contains 18 residues. DNA of the CDR3: TGTGCCAGCAGCCAAGTTGAATGGGGGGAGACTAGCACAGATACGCAGTATTTT. Translating gives CASSQVEWGETSTDTQYF.

This sequence joins TRBV28 and TRBJ2-5; tentative D call: TRBD2 (5 bases). Trimming removed 4 bases from V and 0 bases from J, with 12 bases in between. The germline V gene encodes CDR1 MDHEN and CDR2 SYDVKM. The CDR3 is made up of 15 amino acids. CDR3 residues: CASSSPGTNQETQYF. CDR3 bases: TGTGCCAGCAGTTCCCCGGGAACCAACCAAGAGACCCAGTACTTC. The variable domain in full, completed from reference TRBV28 and TRBJ2-5, reads DVKVTQSSRYLVKRTGEKVFLECVQDMDHENMFWYRQDPGLGLRLIYFSYDVKMKEKGDIPEGYSVSREKKERFSLILESASTNQTSMYLCASSSPGTNQETQYFGPGTRLLVL.

The chain employs TRBV4-3 and TRBJ1-2, with 7 bases identical to TRBD1. CDR1 is LGHNA and CDR2 is YSLEER in the germline V gene. The trim removed 2 bases at V and 3 bases at J, leaving 9 bases unmatched. The CDR3 has 16 amino acids. CDR3: CASSQKLQGTHYGYTF. The DNA of the CDR3 is TGCGCCAGCAGCCAAAAGTTACAGGGGACCCACTATGGCTACACCTTC.

V gene TRBV20-1 combines with J gene TRBJ1-2; D is possibly TRBD1 (5 bases). This CDR3 spans 14 amino acids. From germline, CDR1 is DFQATT and CDR2 SNEGSKA (reference sequence). Trimming cost V 3 bases and J 4 bases, with 15 bases left between them. The CDR3 loop reads CSARGDRQSYGYTF. The CDR3, as DNA: TGCAGTGCTAGGGGAGACAGACAGAGCTATGGCTACACCTTC.

The V call is TRBV4-1, the J call TRBJ2-1, with D possibly being TRBD1 (5 bases). V gave up 4 bases and J gave up 5 bases, with 15 bases separating them. The CDR3 has 15 amino acids. CDR1 MGHRA and CDR2 YSYEKL come from the germline V gene. The CDR3 spells CASSPLPGINNEQFF. Written as DNA, the CDR3 is TGCGCCAGCAGCCCCCTCCCAGGGATCAACAATGAGCAGTTCTTC.

This clonotype has only a few counts. V is TRBV15 and J is TRBJ2-1, with TRBD1 matching over 7 bases. V lost 4 bases and J lost 0; bases outside the gene matches: 6. CDR3 length equals 16 residues. The germline V gene has CDR1 LNHNV and CDR2 YYDKDF (reference sequence). The CDR3: CATSTVGQTSYNEQFF. CDR3 coding DNA: TGTGCCACCAGCACGGTGGGACAGACCTCCTACAATGAGCAGTTCTTC.

This clonotype was picked up a small number of times. J is TRBJ2-3 and V is TRBV5-1; D could derive from TRBD1 or TRBD2 (5 bases each). Trimming shortened V by 2 bases and J by 0 bases, and 13 bases separated the two germline ends. The CDR3 runs 16 residues. The germline V gene has CDR1 SGHRS and CDR2 YFSETQ. The CDR3 is CASSLSGTFSTDTQYF. In DNA, the CDR3 is TGCGCCAGCAGCTTATCCGGGACGTTTAGCACAGATACGCAGTATTTT. Together with reference TRBV5-1 and TRBJ2-3, the CDR3 gives the full variable domain: KAGVTQTPRYLIKTRGQQVTLSCSPISGHRSVSWYQQTPGQGLQFLFEYFSETQRNKGNFPGRFSGRQFSNSRSEMNVSTLELGDSALYLCASSLSGTFSTDTQYFGPGTRLTVL.

The table lists this clonotype with a few counts. This chain joins TRBV7-9 and TRBJ1-4, with TRBD1 as a possible D gene (5 bases). The ends were cut back, 5 bases at V and 0 bases at J, with 10 bases in the middle. Germline V gene lookup returns CDR1 SEHNR and CDR2 FQNEAQ (reference sequence). CDR3 size: 15 residues. The DNA of the CDR3 is TGTGCCAGCAGCAATGACAGAACAACTAATGAAAAACTGTTTTTT. Residues: CASSNDRTTNEKLFF.

This chain links TRBV29-1 with TRBJ2-3; no definite D call. This CDR3 has 11 amino acids. Germline CDR1 reads SQVTM; CDR2 reads ANQGSEA. Trimming cost V 3 bases and J 10 bases, with 11 bases left between them. CDR3 sequence reads: CSVEVAKAQYF. The DNA of the CDR3 is TGCAGCGTTGAGGTTGCAAAGGCGCAGTATTTT.

This clonotype was seen only a few times. The chain employs TRBV7-2 and TRBJ2-5; possibly TRBD1 for D (5 bases). The CDR3 loop spans 14 amino acids. From germline, CDR1 is SGHTA and CDR2 FQGNSA. The ends were cut back, 5 bases at V and 5 bases at J, with 15 bases in the middle. Here the CDR3 DNA reads TGTGCCAGCAGCCCCGACGCAGGGTGGGAGACCCAGTACTTC. Translated, it gives CASSPDAGWETQYF.

There are a few counts of this clonotype. V is TRBV2 and J is TRBJ2-1, with 7 bases identical to TRBD2. The germline gives CDR1 SNHLY, CDR2 FYNNEI. The CDR3 length is 15 residues. Trimming at V came to 3 bases and at J to 3 bases, leaving 5 bases not matched to a gene. This CDR3 is CASSDPSGLYNEQFF. The CDR3, as DNA: TGTGCCAGCAGTGATCCTAGCGGCCTCTACAATGAGCAGTTCTTC.